This entry is about one T cell receptor beta chain. Its cognate antigen is unknown. The data are from a study of CXCR3-negative and CXCR3-positive naive CD8 T cells. Looking at the study overall: Across all libraries, TRB reads numbered approximately 140 million, with about 1.5 +/- 0.3 million in each library. Study results and limitations: For CXCR3-positive naive cells, TRB CDR3s were more hydrophobic than those of CXCR3-negative naive cells.

All TRB cDNA libraries came from 5' RACE performed with UMI labels. No DNA is given; TCRdb re-called the 5' RACE reads and lists each CDR3 protein once. The repertoire table contains approximately 100,000 distinct CDR3 sequences. Germline V lookup: CDR1 SNHLY, CDR2 FYNNEI. CDR3 length equals 14 residues. This sequence joins TRBV2 and TRBJ2-2; absent DNA, TCRdb's TRBD1 call cannot be checked. Sequenced material: naive CXCR3+ CD8+ T cells from blood. Subset indicated: CD45RO-CCR7+CD27+CD95- naive CD8+ T cells expressing CXCR3 (TNR3+). This clonotype was sampled from a human donor in good health. Some clones in this sample may be carry-over from other donors' samples. The CDR3 loop is CASGGQENTGELFF.